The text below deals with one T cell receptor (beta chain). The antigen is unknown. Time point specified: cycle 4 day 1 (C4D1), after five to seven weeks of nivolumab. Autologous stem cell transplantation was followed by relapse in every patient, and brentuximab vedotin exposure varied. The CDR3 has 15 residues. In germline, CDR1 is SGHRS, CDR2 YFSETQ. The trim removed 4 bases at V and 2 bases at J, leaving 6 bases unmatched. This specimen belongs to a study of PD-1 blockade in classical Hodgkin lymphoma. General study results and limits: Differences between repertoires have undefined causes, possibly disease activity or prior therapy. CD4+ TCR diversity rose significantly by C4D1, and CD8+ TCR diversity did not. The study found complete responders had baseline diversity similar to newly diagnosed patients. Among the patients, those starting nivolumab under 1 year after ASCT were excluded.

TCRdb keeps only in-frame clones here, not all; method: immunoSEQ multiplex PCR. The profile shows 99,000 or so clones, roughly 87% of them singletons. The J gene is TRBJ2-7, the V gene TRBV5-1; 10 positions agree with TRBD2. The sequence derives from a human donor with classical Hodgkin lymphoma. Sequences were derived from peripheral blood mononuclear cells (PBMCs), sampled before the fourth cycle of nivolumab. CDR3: CASSQLLAGTYEQYF. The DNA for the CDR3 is TGCGCCAGCAGCCAGCTACTAGCGGGGACCTACGAGCAGTACTTC.